This T cell receptor beta chain comes out of a study of blood T cells in healthy people across ages. The study's findings and limits: Roughly linear age-related decline in beta diversity appeared, significant by age approximately 40.

Peripheral blood was drawn, approximately 9.4 milliliters per donor. This clonotype was found a few times. Its specificity is not known. Through a sample-barcoded 5' primer and a J-beta primer mix, a second PCR was run for 7 to 11 cycles. MiXCR was run by TCRdb on the 5' RACE reads, yielding one entry per CDR3 protein. The sample includes about 1 million distinct CDR3 sequences, 45% seen only once; the top ten take over 15%. This CDR3 is 17 amino acids long. CDR1 is MNHEY and CDR2 is SMNVEV in the germline V gene (reference sequence). Unmatched junction bases numbered 5, after V lost 2 bases and J lost 2 bases.

This receptor was taken from a woman aged 55-69 years in good health. The sequenced sample consisted of blood. This rearrangement joins TRBV27 to TRBJ2-3, with 12 bases aligning to TRBD2. The CDR3 DNA is TGTGCCAGCAGTTTAAGTAGACTAGCGGGAGTCACAGATACGCAGTATTTT. Amino acid sequence: CASSLSRLAGVTDTQYF.